The next 24 T cell receptor beta chains were all read from a single sample in a study of T cell responses to AZD1222 COVID-19 vaccine. Some clones are missing from TCRdb's copy, which holds only in-frame ones; the method was immunoSEQ multiplex PCR. The repertoire holds about 81,000 clones, with roughly 85% as singletons. The sample consisted of peripheral blood, taken 28 days after the second AZD1222 dose. The receptors derive from an adult who received the AZD1222 COVID-19 vaccine.

The V call is TRBV7-2, the J call TRBJ1-5; TRBD1 is a possible D gene (6 bases). The CDR3 is made up of 13 amino acids. CDR1 SGHTA and CDR2 FQGNSA come from the germline V gene. V lost 3 bases and J 7 bases, leaving 10 bases between the germline ends. CDR3 loop: CASSLGARQPQHF. The CDR3 coding sequence is TGTGCCAGCAGCTTGGGGGCCCGACAGCCCCAGCATTTT.

This clone showed up just once. The chain recombines TRBV29-1 with TRBJ1-2; 9 bases are a match to TRBD1. The J segment lost 2 bases and the V segment lost 6 bases, leaving 1 base of the junction unmatched. The germline V gene has CDR1 SQVTM and CDR2 ANQGSEA. The CDR3 length is 12 residues. CDR3: CSVGQGNYGYTF. CDR3 in DNA: TGCAGCGTCGGACAGGGGAACTATGGCTACACCTTC.

V gene TRBV18 combines with J gene TRBJ2-6; D is ambiguous. The CDR3 is 19 residues long. V was clipped by 3 bases and J by 0 bases, with 18 bases between them. Germline V gives CDR1 KGHSH, CDR2 LQKENI. The CDR3 DNA reads TGTGCCAGCTCACCTCGTGCGGCCTTAGAAGGCTCTGGGGCCAACGTCCTGACTTTC. Amino acid sequence: CASSPRAALEGSGANVLTF.

The chain uses TRBV5-6 and TRBJ2-3; TRBD2 might be the D (6 bases). This CDR3 has 17 amino acids. Trimming left V 7 bases short and J 4 bases short, with 25 bases between. CDR1 and CDR2 (germline): SGHDT, YYEEEE. CDR3 in amino acids: CASGVRGRGYGADTQYF. Here the CDR3 DNA reads TGTGCCAGCGGGGTGCGGGGACGGGGATATGGTGCAGATACGCAGTATTTT.

This chain uses TRBV9 with TRBJ2-1; D is ambiguous. The length of the CDR3 is 15 residues. The germline V gene has CDR1 SGDLS and CDR2 YYNGEE. V was clipped by 4 bases and J by 0 bases, with 11 bases between them. The CDR3 reads CASSFTQSSYNEQFF. The CDR3 DNA reads as TGTGCCAGCAGCTTTACACAGAGCTCCTACAATGAGCAGTTCTTC. Full variable domain (missing parts from reference TRBV9 and TRBJ2-1): DSGVTQTPKHLITATGQRVTLRCSPRSGDLSVYWYQQSLDQGLQFLIQYYNGEERAKGNILERFSAQQFPDLHSELNLSSLELGDSALYFCASSFTQSSYNEQFFGPGTRLTVL.

The sample holds one count of this clone. The J gene is TRBJ1-4, the V gene TRBV5-4; D remains unclear. V lost 4 bases to trimming and J lost 1 base, with 14 bases between them. This CDR3 has 16 amino acids. The germline gives CDR1 SGHNT, CDR2 YYREEE (reference sequence). CDR3 amino acids: CASSVTGPQTNEKLFF. The DNA of the CDR3 is TGTGCCAGCAGCGTTACCGGCCCCCAAACTAATGAAAAACTGTTTTTT.

The chain combines TRBV18 with TRBJ1-4; D possibly corresponds to TRBD1 (5 bases). CDR3 length: 15 amino acids. V shed 3 bases and J shed 8 bases, with 16 bases lying between them. From germline, CDR1 is KGHSH and CDR2 LQKENI. This CDR3 reads CASSPESREGEKLFF. In nucleotides, the CDR3 is TGTGCCAGCTCACCGGAAAGCAGGGAAGGGGAAAAACTGTTTTTT.

The V call is TRBV7-2, the J call TRBJ2-7, with D uncertain. The CDR3 totals 14 residues. V lost 1 base, J lost 1 base, and 8 bases lay in between. From germline, CDR1 is SGHTA and CDR2 FQGNSA. This CDR3 is CASSLGRQSYEQYF. CDR3 in DNA: TGTGCCAGCAGCTTAGGACGTCAGTCCTACGAGCAGTACTTC.

This chain joins TRBV10-3 and TRBJ1-6; 9 nucleotides agree with TRBD1. The germline CDR1 and CDR2 sequences are ENHRY and SYGVKD. After removal of 6 bases from V and 6 bases from J, the junction contained 3 bases not matched to a gene. CDR3 length: 14 residues. This CDR3 is CAISGGQGNSPLHF. DNA for the CDR3: TGTGCCATCAGCGGGGGACAGGGTAATTCACCCCTCCACTTT.

As to this clone: Other nucleotide sequences in the sample specify the same CDR3. This chain uses TRBV2 with TRBJ2-7; the match to TRBD2 covers 13 bases. Germline V gives CDR1 SNHLY, CDR2 FYNNEI. V trimming: 6 bases; J trimming: 4 bases; junction bases outside the gene matches: 6. This CDR3 spans 15 amino acids. The CDR3 loop is CASREGLAGFYEQYF. The CDR3 bases are TGTGCCAGCAGGGAGGGACTAGCGGGATTTTACGAGCAGTACTTC.

This rearrangement joins TRBV29-1 to TRBJ1-2; D not certain. This CDR3 has 15 amino acids. The germline V and J ends were trimmed by 0 bases and 5 bases, with 16 bases remaining between them. CDR1 is SQVTM and CDR2 is ANQGSEA in the germline V gene. CDR3 loop: CSVEDLSKGEYGYTF. The CDR3 region has the DNA TGCAGCGTTGAAGATCTTAGTAAGGGAGAATATGGCTACACCTTC. The complete variable domain, with remaining parts taken from reference TRBV29-1 and TRBJ1-2, reads SAVISQKPSRDICQRGTSLTIQCQVDSQVTMMFWYRQQPGQSLTLIATANQGSEATYESGFVIDKFPISRPNLTFSTLTVSNMSPEDSSIYLCSVEDLSKGEYGYTFGSGTRLTVV.

This chain connects TRBV24-1 to TRBJ1-1; D ambiguous. Germline values: CDR1 KGHDR, CDR2 SFDVKD. The CDR3 has 13 amino acids. Trimming left V 4 bases short and J 4 bases short, with 9 bases between. The CDR3, as DNA: TGTGCCACCAGTGACCCCCCAGGCACTGAAGCTTTCTTT. This translates into CATSDPPGTEAFF.

This chain uses TRBV6-1 with TRBJ1-5; the D gene is possibly TRBD1 (5 bases). The CDR3 has 14 amino acids. Trimming shortened V by 1 base and J by 6 bases, and 10 bases separated the two germline ends. Looked up from germline, CDR1 is MNHNS and CDR2 is SASEGT. CDR3 amino acids: CASSEGGGGQPQHF. The CDR3 DNA is TGTGCCAGCAGTGAAGGGGGTGGGGGTCAGCCCCAGCATTTT.

V usage is TRBV10-3 and J usage is TRBJ2-5; 11 bases are shared with TRBD2. Looked up from germline, CDR1 is ENHRY and CDR2 is SYGVKD. CDR3 length: 16 residues. Unmatched junction bases numbered 15, after V lost 10 bases and J lost 5 bases. CDR3 nucleotide sequence: TGTGCCACCAGCGGGACTAGCGGACCAAAGGGGGAGACCCAGTACTTC. Protein: CATSGTSGPKGETQYF.

J is TRBJ1-2 and V is TRBV24-1; no firm D call. The CDR3 is 14 residues long. CDR1 and CDR2 (germline): KGHDR, SFDVKD. With 6 bases removed from V and 1 base from J, the gap between germline ends came to 11 bases. DNA of the CDR3: TGTGCCACCAGTCCCCTAGGGTATAACTATGGCTACACCTTC. Its protein is CATSPLGYNYGYTF.

V gene TRBV28 combines with J gene TRBJ2-5; D unclear. This CDR3 contains 16 residues. The germline V and J ends were trimmed by 4 bases and 5 bases, with 20 bases remaining between them. CDR1 MDHEN and CDR2 SYDVKM come from the germline V gene. In nucleotides, the CDR3 is TGTGCCAGCAGTTCTGAGGACCCTCGGGCTATGGAGACCCAGTACTTC. The encoded protein is CASSSEDPRAMETQYF. Full variable domain (rest looked up from reference TRBV28 and TRBJ2-5): DVKVTQSSRYLVKRTGEKVFLECVQDMDHENMFWYRQDPGLGLRLIYFSYDVKMKEKGDIPEGYSVSREKKERFSLILESASTNQTSMYLCASSSEDPRAMETQYFGPGTRLLVL.

The chain is built from TRBV7-8 and TRBJ2-7; 9 bases are a match to TRBD1. The CDR3 length is 14 residues. The germline V gene encodes CDR1 SGHVS and CDR2 FQNEAQ. Trimming took 1 base from V and 9 from J; bases not matched to a gene: 7. CDR3 sequence: CASSLEGGQGGQYF. The CDR3 DNA reads TGTGCCAGCAGCTTAGAAGGGGGACAGGGCGGGCAGTACTTC.

The table lists this clone with a count of one. V is TRBV18 and J is TRBJ2-5; D may be TRBD1 (6 bases). Germline lookup yields CDR1 KGHSH and CDR2 LQKENI. V dropped 10 bases and J dropped 2 bases, with 14 bases sitting between them. The CDR3 covers 13 residues. CDR3 in amino acids: CANKGQGQETQYF. CDR3 sequence (DNA): TGTGCCAATAAGGGGCAGGGGCAAGAGACCCAGTACTTC.

On this clone: One end of the junction fails to match germline, which may point to a read error. J is TRBJ1-5 and V is TRBV28; D ambiguous. Germline CDR1 MDHEN, CDR2 SYDVKM. The CDR3 has 16 amino acids. Here the CDR3 DNA reads TGTGCCAGCAATTTACCGGACCCGGTATGGAATCAGCCCCAGCATTTT. Protein product: CASNLPDPVWNQPQHF.

Only one count was recorded for this clone. CDR3 sequence reads: CATSRDGGRYGYTF. The CDR3 nucleotides read TGTGCCACCAGCAGAGATGGAGGGCGCTATGGCTACACCTTC. The chain joins TRBV15 to TRBJ1-2; D unclear. This CDR3 has 14 amino acids. V lost 0 bases and J lost 4, with 9 bases in between. Per germline, CDR1 LNHNV and CDR2 YYDKDF (reference sequence).

The chain employs TRBV5-4 and TRBJ1-2; D gene unclear. V lost 0 bases and J lost 7, with 10 bases in between. The CDR3 runs to 13 residues. Germline lookup yields CDR1 SGHNT and CDR2 YYREEE (reference sequence). CDR3 DNA: TGTGCCAGCAGCTTGGAGGGATGGAGTGGCTACACCTTC. Amino acid sequence: CASSLEGWSGYTF. The full variable domain, with the rest looked up from reference TRBV5-4 and TRBJ1-2, is ETGVTQSPTHLIKTRGQQVTLRCSSQSGHNTVSWYQQALGQGPQFIFQYYREEENGRGNFPPRFSGLQFPNYSSELNVNALELDDSALYLCASSLEGWSGYTFGSGTRLTVV.

This chain connects TRBV7-9 to TRBJ2-7, with TRBD1 matching 10 bases. CDR1 and CDR2 (germline): SEHNR, FQNEAQ (reference sequence). The CDR3 contains 14 residues. With V trimmed by 3 bases and J by 2 bases, 1 base remained unmatched. The CDR3 loop reads CASSFGTGAYEQYF. CDR3 DNA: TGTGCCAGCAGCTTCGGGACAGGGGCCTACGAGCAGTACTTC.

The chain couples TRBV9 to TRBJ1-6, with D perhaps matching TRBD1 (6 bases). The CDR3 is 16 amino acids. Trimming took 0 bases from V and 7 from J, leaving 14 bases between them. The germline V gene encodes CDR1 SGDLS and CDR2 YYNGEE. CDR3: CASSVEMWTDNSPLHF. CDR3 coding DNA: TGTGCCAGCAGCGTAGAAATGTGGACAGACAATTCACCCCTCCACTTT. Full variable domain (remainder filled in from reference TRBV9 and TRBJ1-6): DSGVTQTPKHLITATGQRVTLRCSPRSGDLSVYWYQQSLDQGLQFLIQYYNGEERAKGNILERFSAQQFPDLHSELNLSSLELGDSALYFCASSVEMWTDNSPLHFGNGTRLTVT.

The rearrangement uses TRBV5-1 and TRBJ2-3; 9 bases line up with TRBD2. The CDR3 is made up of 16 amino acids. The ends lost 0 bases at V and 5 bases at J; junction bases unmatched: 7. Germline values: CDR1 SGHRS, CDR2 YFSETQ. This CDR3 is CASSLVLAGVQDTQYF. The CDR3, as DNA: TGCGCCAGCAGCTTGGTATTAGCGGGAGTTCAAGATACGCAGTATTTT.